Listed below are T cell receptor beta chains from one sample, sequenced in a study of blood T cell repertoires in COVID-19. Method: immunoSEQ multiplex PCR; TCRdb's copy keeps in-frame clones and lacks some. The data contain fewer than 350,000 clones, 80% to 95% of them singletons. Sequencing used peripheral blood. The source of these receptors is a woman in her 30s with COVID-19, enrolled during active disease. Each CDR3 is given with its conserved first and last residue. A D gene is named only where the DNA matches it firmly. Clone sizes are given selectively: once, few, many, or a class where the clone is expanded.

>TRBV6-5|NA|TRBJ2-2|12|NA
CASEGDTGELFF
TGTGCCAGCGAGGGCGACACCGGGGAGCTGTTTTTT
>TRBV11-2|NA|TRBJ2-1|17|NA
CASSLGRTGSSNNEQFF
TGTGCCAGCAGCTTAGGGCGAACAGGGTCCTCAAACAATGAGCAGTTCTTC
>TRBV12-3/TRBV12-4|NA|TRBJ2-7|13|NA
CASSDTGNYEQYF
TGTGCCAGCAGTGACACAGGGAACTACGAGCAGTACTTC
>TRBV7-9|NA|TRBJ1-3|12|NA
CASGAVGNTIYF
TGTGCCAGCGGGGCAGTTGGAAACACCATATATTTT
>TRBV30|few|TRBJ2-7|13|NA
CAWSGLSPREQYF
TGTGCCTGGAGTGGACTAAGCCCTAGGGAGCAGTACTTC
>TRBV7-2|NA|TRBJ1-2|14|NA
CASSRDQAAAGYTF
TGTGCCAGCAGCAGAGACCAGGCAGCGGCTGGCTACACCTTC
>TRBV20-1|NA|TRBJ2-5|12|NA
CSASLDEETQYF
TGCAGTGCTAGTTTAGATGAGGAGACCCAGTACTTC
>TRBV4-3|once|TRBJ2-4|14|NA
CASSQDPSSDIQYF
TGCGCCAGCAGCCAAGATCCTAGCAGTGACATTCAGTACTTC
>TRBV2|NA|TRBJ1-5|13|NA
CASSEFGNQPQHF
TGTGCCAGCAGTGAATTCGGGAATCAGCCCCAGCATTTT
>TRBV4-3|NA|TRBJ1-5|14|NA
CASSQDRVNQPQHF
TGCGCCAGCAGCCAAGATCGGGTAAATCAGCCCCAGCATTTT
>TRBV3-1/TRBV3-2|NA|TRBJ1-5|13|TRBD1
CASSRQGYQPQHF
TGTGCCAGCAGCCGACAGGGCTATCAGCCCCAGCATTTT
>TRBV6-4|NA|TRBJ2-2|13|NA
CASRPDRTGELFF
TGTGCCAGCAGACCCGACAGAACCGGGGAGCTGTTTTTT
>TRBV15|NA|TRBJ1-2|16|NA
CATSRDSGGGGYGYTF
TGTGCCACCAGCAGAGATAGCGGCGGTGGGGGCTATGGCTACACCTTC
>TRBV27|NA|TRBJ1-1|13|TRBD1
CASSLRDRDEAFF
TGTGCCAGCAGTTTACGGGACAGGGATGAGGCTTTCTTT
>TRBV24-1|many|TRBJ2-5|13|NA
CATSLAGAETQYF
TGTGCCACCAGCCTGGCGGGCGCGGAGACCCAGTACTTC
>TRBV19|NA|TRBJ1-2|12|NA
CASSRQNYGYTF
TGTGCCAGTAGTAGACAAAACTATGGCTACACCTTC
>TRBV30|NA|TRBJ2-2|14|TRBD1
CAGWGTGHAGELFF
TGTGCCGGATGGGGGACAGGGCATGCCGGGGAGCTGTTTTTT
>TRBV4-1|NA|TRBJ2-7|17|TRBD2
CASSQVGRGLADYEQYF
TGCGCCAGCAGCCAAGTGGGTAGGGGACTAGCTGACTACGAGCAGTACTTC
>TRBV10-3|NA|TRBJ2-7|15|TRBD1
CAIKTLTGASYEQYF
TGTGCCATCAAGACCTTGACAGGGGCTTCCTACGAGCAGTACTTC
>TRBV14|NA|TRBJ2-3|14|NA
CASTQGEEGDTQYF
TGTGCCAGCACCCAGGGGGAGGAGGGAGATACGCAGTATTTT